The clone carrying this T cell receptor beta chain was observed once. This specimen comes from a study of T cell changes during pregnancy in multiple sclerosis. Sequencing was performed with immunoSEQ multiplex PCR; in TCRdb, only in-frame clones are kept and a portion is missing. The sample shows 100,000 to 110,000 clones, roughly 90% of them seen only once. V lost 2 bases to trimming and J lost 0 bases, with 6 bases between them. Germline CDR1 reads MNHEY; CDR2 reads SMNVEV (reference sequence). The CDR3 runs to 14 residues. The clonotype comes from a female donor with multiple sclerosis, enrolled in a pregnancy study. J is TRBJ2-3 and V is TRBV27; D not resolved. The source was peripheral blood, collected after pregnancy. CDR3 nucleotides: TGTGCCAGCAGTTTACTACCTAGCACAGATACGCAGTATTTT. Residues: CASSLLPSTDTQYF.